The clone carrying this T cell receptor (beta chain) occurred a few times. The data stem from a study of T-cell memory formation after mild COVID-19. TCRdb ran MiXCR on the 5' RACE reads and lists one entry per CDR3 protein. The table includes 300,000 or so distinct CDR3 sequences, 15% to 20% detected once. The CDR3 covers 14 residues. V trimming: 6 bases; J trimming: 0 bases; junction bases outside the gene matches: 6. Germline V gene lookup returns CDR1 DFQATT and CDR2 SNEGSKA (reference sequence). The clonotype was recovered from a man between 18 and 29 years old who had mild COVID-19 (a few samples of this study predate the infection). Cell type and time point are not known. The chain uses TRBV20-1 and TRBJ2-3; 7 bases are shared with TRBD2. The sequenced material came from PBMCs or a T cell subset sorted from them (not recorded which). CDR3 sequence (DNA): TGCAGTGCCAGTGGGGGGGAGAGCACAGATACGCAGTATTTT. This gives the protein CSASGGESTDTQYF.